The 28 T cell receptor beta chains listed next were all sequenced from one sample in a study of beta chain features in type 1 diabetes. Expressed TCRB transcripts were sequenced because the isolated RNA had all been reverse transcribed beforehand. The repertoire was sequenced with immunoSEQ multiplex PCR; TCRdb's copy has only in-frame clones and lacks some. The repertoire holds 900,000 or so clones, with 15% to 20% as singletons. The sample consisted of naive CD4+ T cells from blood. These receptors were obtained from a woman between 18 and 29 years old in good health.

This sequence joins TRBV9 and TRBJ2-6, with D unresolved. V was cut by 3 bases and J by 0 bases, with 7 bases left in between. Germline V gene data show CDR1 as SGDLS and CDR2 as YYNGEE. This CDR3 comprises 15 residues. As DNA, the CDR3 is TGTGCCAGCAGCGGACGGAACTCTGGGGCCAACGTCCTGACTTTC. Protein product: CASSGRNSGANVLTF.

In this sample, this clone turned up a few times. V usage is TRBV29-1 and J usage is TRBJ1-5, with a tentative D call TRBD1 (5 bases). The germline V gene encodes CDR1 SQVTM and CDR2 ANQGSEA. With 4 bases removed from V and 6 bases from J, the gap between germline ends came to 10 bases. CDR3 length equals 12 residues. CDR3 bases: TGCAGCGTTGGGGACCTTGGTCAGCCCCAGCATTTT. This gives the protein CSVGDLGQPQHF.

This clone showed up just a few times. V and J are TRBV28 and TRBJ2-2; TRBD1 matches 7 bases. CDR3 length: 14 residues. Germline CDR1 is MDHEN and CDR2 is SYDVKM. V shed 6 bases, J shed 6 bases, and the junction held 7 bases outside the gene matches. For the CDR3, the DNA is TGTGCCAGCAGCCTACAGGGGACCGCCGGGGAGCTGTTTTTT. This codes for CASSLQGTAGELFF. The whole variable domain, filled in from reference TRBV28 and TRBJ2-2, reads DVKVTQSSRYLVKRTGEKVFLECVQDMDHENMFWYRQDPGLGLRLIYFSYDVKMKEKGDIPEGYSVSREKKERFSLILESASTNQTSMYLCASSLQGTAGELFFGEGSRLTVL.

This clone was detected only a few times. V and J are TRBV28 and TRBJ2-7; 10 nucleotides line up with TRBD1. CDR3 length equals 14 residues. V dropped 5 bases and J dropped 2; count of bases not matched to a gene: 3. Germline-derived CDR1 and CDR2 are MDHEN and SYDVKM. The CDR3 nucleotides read TGTGCCAGCAGTCCGGGACAGGGGACCTACGAGCAGTACTTC. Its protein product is CASSPGQGTYEQYF. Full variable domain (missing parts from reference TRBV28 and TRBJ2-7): DVKVTQSSRYLVKRTGEKVFLECVQDMDHENMFWYRQDPGLGLRLIYFSYDVKMKEKGDIPEGYSVSREKKERFSLILESASTNQTSMYLCASSPGQGTYEQYFGPGTRLTVT.

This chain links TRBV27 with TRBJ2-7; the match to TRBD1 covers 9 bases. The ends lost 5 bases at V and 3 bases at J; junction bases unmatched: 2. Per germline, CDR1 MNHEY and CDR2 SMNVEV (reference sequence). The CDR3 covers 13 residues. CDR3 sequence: CASSRDRDYEQYF. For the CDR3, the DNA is TGTGCCAGCAGTCGGGACAGGGACTACGAGCAGTACTTC.

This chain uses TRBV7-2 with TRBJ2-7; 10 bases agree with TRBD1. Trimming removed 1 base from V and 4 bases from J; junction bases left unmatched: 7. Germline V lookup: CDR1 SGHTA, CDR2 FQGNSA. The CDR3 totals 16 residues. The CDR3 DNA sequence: TGTGCCAGCAGCTTAGAGCCCCGGGACAGGGGTTACGAGCAGTACTTC. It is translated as CASSLEPRDRGYEQYF.

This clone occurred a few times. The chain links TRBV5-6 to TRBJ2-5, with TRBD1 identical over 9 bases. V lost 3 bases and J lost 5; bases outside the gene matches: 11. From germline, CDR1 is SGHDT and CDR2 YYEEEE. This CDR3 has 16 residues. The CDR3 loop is CASSSYIQGARETQYF. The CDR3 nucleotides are TGTGCCAGCAGCTCCTACATACAGGGGGCGCGGGAGACCCAGTACTTC. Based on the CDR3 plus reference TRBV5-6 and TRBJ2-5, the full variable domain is DAGVTQSPTHLIKTRGQQVTLRCSPKSGHDTVSWYQQALGQGPQFIFQYYEEEERQRGNFPDRFSGHQFPNYSSELNVNALLLGDSALYLCASSSYIQGARETQYFGPGTRLLVL.

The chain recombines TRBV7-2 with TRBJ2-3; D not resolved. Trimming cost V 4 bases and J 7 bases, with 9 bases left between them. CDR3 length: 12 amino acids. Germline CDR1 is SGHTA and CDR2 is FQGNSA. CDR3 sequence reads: CASSSVLNTQYF. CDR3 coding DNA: TGTGCCAGCAGCTCGGTCCTCAATACGCAGTATTTT.

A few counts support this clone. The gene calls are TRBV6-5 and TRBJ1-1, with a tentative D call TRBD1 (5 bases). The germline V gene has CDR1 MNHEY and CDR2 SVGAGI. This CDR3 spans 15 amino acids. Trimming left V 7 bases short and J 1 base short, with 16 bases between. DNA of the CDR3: TGTGCCAGCAAGACCGGGGGGTTCGGGAACACTGAAGCTTTCTTT. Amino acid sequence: CASKTGGFGNTEAFF.

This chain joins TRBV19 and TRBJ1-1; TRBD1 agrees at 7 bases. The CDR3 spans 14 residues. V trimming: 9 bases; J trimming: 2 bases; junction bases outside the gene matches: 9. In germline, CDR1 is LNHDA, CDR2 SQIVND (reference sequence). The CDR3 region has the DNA TGTGCCAGCACCCCCGGGACAGTTAACACTGAAGCTTTCTTT. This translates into CASTPGTVNTEAFF.

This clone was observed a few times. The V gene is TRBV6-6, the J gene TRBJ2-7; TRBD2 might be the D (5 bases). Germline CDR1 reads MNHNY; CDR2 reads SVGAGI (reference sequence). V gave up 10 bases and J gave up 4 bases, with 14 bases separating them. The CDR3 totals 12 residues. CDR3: CAIGSSRYEQYF. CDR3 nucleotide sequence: TGTGCCATTGGGAGTAGTAGGTACGAGCAGTACTTC.

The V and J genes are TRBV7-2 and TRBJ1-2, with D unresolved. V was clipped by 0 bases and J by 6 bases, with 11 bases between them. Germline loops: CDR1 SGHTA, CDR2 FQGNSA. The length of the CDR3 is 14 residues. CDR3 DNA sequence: TGTGCCAGCAGCTTAGCGTTCAGCGGTAATGGCTACACCTTC. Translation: CASSLAFSGNGYTF.

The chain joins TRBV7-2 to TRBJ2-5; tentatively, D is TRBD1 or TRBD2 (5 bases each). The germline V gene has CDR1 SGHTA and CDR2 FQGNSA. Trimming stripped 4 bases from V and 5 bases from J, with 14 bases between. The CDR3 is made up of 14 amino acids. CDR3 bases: TGTGCCAGCAGCTCCTACGGGACGAGTGAGACCCAGTACTTC. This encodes CASSSYGTSETQYF.

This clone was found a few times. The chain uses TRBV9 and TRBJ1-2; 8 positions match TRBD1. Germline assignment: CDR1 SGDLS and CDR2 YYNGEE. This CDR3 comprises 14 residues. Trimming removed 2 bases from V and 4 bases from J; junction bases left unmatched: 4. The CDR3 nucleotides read TGTGCCAGCAGCGTCTCTCAGGGGGCCTATGGCTACACCTTC. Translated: CASSVSQGAYGYTF. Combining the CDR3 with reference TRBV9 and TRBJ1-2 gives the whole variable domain DSGVTQTPKHLITATGQRVTLRCSPRSGDLSVYWYQQSLDQGLQFLIQYYNGEERAKGNILERFSAQQFPDLHSELNLSSLELGDSALYFCASSVSQGAYGYTFGSGTRLTVV.

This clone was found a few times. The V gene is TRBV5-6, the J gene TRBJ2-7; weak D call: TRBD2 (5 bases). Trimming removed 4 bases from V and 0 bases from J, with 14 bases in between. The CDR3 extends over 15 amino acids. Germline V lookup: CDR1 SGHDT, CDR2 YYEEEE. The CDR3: CASSVGLSISYEQYF. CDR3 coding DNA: TGTGCCAGCAGCGTAGGACTGTCGATCTCCTACGAGCAGTACTTC.

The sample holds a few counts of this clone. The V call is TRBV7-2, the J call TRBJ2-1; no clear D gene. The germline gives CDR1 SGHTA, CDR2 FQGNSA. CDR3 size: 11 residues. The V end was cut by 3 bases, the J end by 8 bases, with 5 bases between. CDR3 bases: TGTGCCAGCAGCTTTATCGATGAGCAGTTCTTC. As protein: CASSFIDEQFF.

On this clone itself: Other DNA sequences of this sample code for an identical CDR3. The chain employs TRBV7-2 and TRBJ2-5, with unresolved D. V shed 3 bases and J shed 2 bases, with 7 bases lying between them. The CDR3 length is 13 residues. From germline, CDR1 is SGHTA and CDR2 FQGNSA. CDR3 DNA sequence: TGTGCCAGCAGCTTTTCTGTACAAGAGACCCAGTACTTC. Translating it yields CASSFSVQETQYF.

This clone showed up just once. This chain's CDR3 is CASSRTGLYSNQPQHF. CDR3 DNA: TGTGCCAGCAGTAGGACAGGGCTATATAGCAATCAGCCCCAGCATTTT. The chain is built from TRBV5-6 and TRBJ1-5, with 8 nucleotides matching TRBD1. J lost 0 bases, V lost 5 bases, and 7 bases had no gene match. The CDR3 has 16 residues. Germline V gives CDR1 SGHDT, CDR2 YYEEEE. The variable domain in full, with the rest retrieved from reference TRBV5-6 and TRBJ1-5, is DAGVTQSPTHLIKTRGQQVTLRCSPKSGHDTVSWYQQALGQGPQFIFQYYEEEERQRGNFPDRFSGHQFPNYSSELNVNALLLGDSALYLCASSRTGLYSNQPQHFGDGTRLSIL.

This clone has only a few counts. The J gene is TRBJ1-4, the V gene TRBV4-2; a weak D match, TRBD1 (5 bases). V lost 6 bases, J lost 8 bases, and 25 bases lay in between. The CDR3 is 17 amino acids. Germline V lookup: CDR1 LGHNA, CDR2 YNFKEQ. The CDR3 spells CASSLSDPGTIREKLFF. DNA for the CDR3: TGTGCCAGCAGTCTAAGCGATCCCGGGACTATCCGGGAAAAACTGTTTTTT.

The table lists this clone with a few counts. For the CDR3, the DNA is TGTGCCAGCAGTCCCACCGCGATCGTAGATACGCAGTATTTT. Translated: CASSPTAIVDTQYF. The chain joins TRBV7-2 to TRBJ2-3; D gene uncertain. V was pared by 6 bases and J by 5 bases, with 15 bases between. CDR1 and CDR2 from the germline V gene are SGHTA and FQGNSA. There are 14 residues in the CDR3.

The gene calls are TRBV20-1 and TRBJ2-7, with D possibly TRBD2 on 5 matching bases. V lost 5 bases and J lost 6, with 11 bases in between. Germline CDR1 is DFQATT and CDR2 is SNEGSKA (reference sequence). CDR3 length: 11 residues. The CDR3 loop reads CSAASSGEQYF. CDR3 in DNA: TGCAGTGCTGCGTCGAGCGGCGAGCAGTACTTC.

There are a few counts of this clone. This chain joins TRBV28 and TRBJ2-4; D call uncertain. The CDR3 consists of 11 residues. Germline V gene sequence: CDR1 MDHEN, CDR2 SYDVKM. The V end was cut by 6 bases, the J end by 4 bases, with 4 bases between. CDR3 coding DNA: TGTGCCAGCAGAGCTAAAAACATTCAGTACTTC. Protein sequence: CASRAKNIQYF.

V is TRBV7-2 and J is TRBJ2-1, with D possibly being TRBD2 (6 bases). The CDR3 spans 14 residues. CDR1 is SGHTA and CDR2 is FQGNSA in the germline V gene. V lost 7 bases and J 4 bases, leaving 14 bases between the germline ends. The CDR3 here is CASTSGVVYNEQFF. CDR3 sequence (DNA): TGTGCCAGCACCTCGGGGGTGGTATACAATGAGCAGTTCTTC.

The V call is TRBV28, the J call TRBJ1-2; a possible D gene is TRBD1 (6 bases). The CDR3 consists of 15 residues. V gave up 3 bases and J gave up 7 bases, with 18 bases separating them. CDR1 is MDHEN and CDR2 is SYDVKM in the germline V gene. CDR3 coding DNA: TGTGCCAGCAGTTTGGCGTCACAGGGTTTCGGTGGCTACACCTTC. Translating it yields CASSLASQGFGGYTF.

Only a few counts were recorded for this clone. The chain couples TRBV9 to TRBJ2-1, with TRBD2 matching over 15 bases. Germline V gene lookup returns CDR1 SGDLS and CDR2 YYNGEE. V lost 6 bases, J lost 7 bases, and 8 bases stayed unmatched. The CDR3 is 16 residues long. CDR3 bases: TGTGCCAGCAACCCTGGGACTAGCGGGAGGATGAATGAGCAGTTCTTC. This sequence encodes CASNPGTSGRMNEQFF.

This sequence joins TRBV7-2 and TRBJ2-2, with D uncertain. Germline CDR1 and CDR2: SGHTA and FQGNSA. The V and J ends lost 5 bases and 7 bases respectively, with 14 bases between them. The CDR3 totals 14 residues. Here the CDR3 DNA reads TGTGCCAGCAGCCCACACCGACTTGGCGGGGAGCTGTTTTTT. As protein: CASSPHRLGGELFF.

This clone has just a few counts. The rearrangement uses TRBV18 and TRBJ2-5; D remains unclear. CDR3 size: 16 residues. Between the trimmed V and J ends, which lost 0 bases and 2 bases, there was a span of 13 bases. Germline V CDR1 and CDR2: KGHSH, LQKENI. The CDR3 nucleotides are TGTGCCAGCTCACCACCGCTCTTACAGAGTCAAGAGACCCAGTACTTC. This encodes CASSPPLLQSQETQYF.

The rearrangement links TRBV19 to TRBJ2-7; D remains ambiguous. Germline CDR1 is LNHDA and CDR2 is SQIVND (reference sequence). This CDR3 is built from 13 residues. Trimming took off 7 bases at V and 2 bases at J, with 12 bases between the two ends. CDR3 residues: CASKRADTYEQYF. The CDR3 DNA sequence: TGTGCCAGTAAAAGGGCCGATACCTACGAGCAGTACTTC.